The TCR beta chain described here comes from a study of CD8+CD57+ T cells in acquired aplastic anemia. V shed 7 bases, J shed 3 bases, and the junction held 11 bases outside the gene matches. Per germline, CDR1 SQVTM and CDR2 ANQGSEA. The CDR3 contains 14 residues. In regard to this clonotype: Its antigen is not identified.

The TCR beta profiling, which covered VDJ combination and CDR3 sequence, was carried out using genomic DNA as the template. TCRdb re-analysed the reads in MiXCR, keeping a single row per CDR3 protein. Of 190,000 or so distinct CDR3 sequences in the sample, under 65% were seen once. Broader study findings: Patients and healthy controls showed no significant CD8+ Simpson's diversity difference.

Sample: sorted CD4+, CD8+, or CD8+CD57+ T cells (not recorded which) from PBMCs. The genes are TRBV29-1 and TRBJ1-1; 7 positions match TRBD1. The sequence was collected from a human donor in good health. The CDR3, as DNA: TGCAGCGCTAGAGGGGGCAGGGGTTACACTGAAGCTTTCTTT. Translated, it gives CSARGGRGYTEAFF.